The 4 T cell receptor beta chains presented below share a single source sample, sequenced in a study of Graves' ophthalmopathy and Graves' hyperthyroidism. As the template, RNA transcripts were used to amplify TCR beta CDR3 regions. HTBI primers served in a first-round RT-PCR, which a second-round multiplex PCR followed. TCRdb ran MiXCR on the multiplex PCR reads and lists one entry per CDR3 protein. The data hold 600,000 to 700,000 distinct CDR3 sequences, with 35% to 50% observed a single time. The sample consisted of peripheral blood. Source of these receptors: an adult man with Graves' ophthalmopathy.

This sequence joins TRBV7-9 and TRBJ2-1, with 10 positions matching TRBD1. CDR1 and CDR2 (germline): SEHNR, FQNEAQ (reference sequence). Trimming cost V 4 bases and J 7 bases; bases outside gene matches: 7. This CDR3 comprises 15 residues. DNA of the CDR3: TGTGCCAGCAGCTCGGGACAGGGGCCATGGAATGAGCAGTTCTTC. Translated: CASSSGQGPWNEQFF. The full variable domain, rest sourced from reference TRBV7-9 and TRBJ2-1, is DTGVSQNPRHKITKRGQNVTFRCDPISEHNRLYWYRQTLGQGPEFLTYFQNEAQLEKSRLLSDRFSAERPKGSFSTLEIQRTEQGDSAMYLCASSSGQGPWNEQFFGPGTRLTVL.

This clonotype has just a few counts. The rearrangement links TRBV4-1 to TRBJ2-7, with a tentative D call TRBD1 (5 bases). The germline gives CDR1 MGHRA, CDR2 YSYEKL. The CDR3 has 15 amino acids. V was shortened by 5 bases and J by 1 base, with 15 bases between the two germline ends. In DNA, the CDR3 is TGCGCCAGCAGCGCCAGGGTCTCCCATTCCTACGAGCAGTACTTC. Translation: CASSARVSHSYEQYF.

As concerns this clonotype: Given a much more abundant clone one base away, this may be a read error. This chain uses TRBV9 with TRBJ2-7, with TRBD2 as a possible D gene (5 bases). The germline V gene encodes CDR1 SGDLS and CDR2 YYNGEE. The CDR3 length is 14 residues. CDR3 residues: CVSSPTGVRDEQYF. The DNA of the CDR3 is TGTGTCAGCAGCCCCACCGGGGTCCGCGACGAGCAGTACTTC.

V gene TRBV5-5 combines with J gene TRBJ2-5, with 12 nucleotides matching TRBD2. Trimming took 4 bases from V and 4 from J; bases not matched to a gene: 5. Germline CDR1 and CDR2: SGHKS and YYEKEE (reference sequence). The CDR3 runs to 15 residues. CDR3 loop: CASSLLAGGTETQYF. CDR3 nucleotides: TGTGCCAGCAGCCTTCTAGCGGGGGGGACAGAGACCCAGTACTTC.